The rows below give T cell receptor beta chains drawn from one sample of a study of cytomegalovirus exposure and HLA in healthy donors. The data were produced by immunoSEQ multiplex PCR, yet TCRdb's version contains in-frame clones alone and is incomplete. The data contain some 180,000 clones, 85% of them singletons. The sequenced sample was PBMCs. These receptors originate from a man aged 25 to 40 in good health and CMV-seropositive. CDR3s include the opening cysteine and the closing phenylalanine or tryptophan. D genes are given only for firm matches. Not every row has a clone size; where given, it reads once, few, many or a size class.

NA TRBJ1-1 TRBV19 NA TGTGCCAGTAGTCGAGGGGGGGGTTTTAGGAACACTGAAGCTTTCTTT CASSRGGGFRNTEAFF
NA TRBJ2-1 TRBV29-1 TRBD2 TGCAGCGTCTCCCCCGGGACTAGCCGGAATGAGCAGTTCTTC CSVSPGTSRNEQFF
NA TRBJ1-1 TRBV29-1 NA TGCAGCGTTATGGGGGCAGCATTGAACACTGAAGCTTTCTTT CSVMGAALNTEAFF
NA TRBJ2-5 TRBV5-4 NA TGTGCCAGCAGCTTGGGAGCGGCCCAAGAGACCCAGTACTTC CASSLGAAQETQYF
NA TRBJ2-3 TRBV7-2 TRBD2 TGTGCCAGCAGCTTCGGGACTAGCGGGAGAGATACGCAGTATTTT CASSFGTSGRDTQYF
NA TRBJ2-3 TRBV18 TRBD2 TGTGCCAGCTCAAAAAACAGGATCCTAGCGGGAGTACCCGATACGCAGTATTTT CASSKNRILAGVPDTQYF
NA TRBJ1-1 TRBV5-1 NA TGCGCCAGCAGCCCCCAACCCGGGAACACTGAAGCTTTCTTT CASSPQPGNTEAFF
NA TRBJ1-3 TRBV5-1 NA TGCGCCAGCAGCGGAGGCAGCTCTGGAAACACCATATATTTT CASSGGSSGNTIYF
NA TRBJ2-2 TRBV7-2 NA TGTGCCAGCAGCCTAGGGGTGACAGGACCGAACACCGGGGAGCTGTTTTTT CASSLGVTGPNTGELFF
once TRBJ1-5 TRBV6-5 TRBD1 TGTGCCAGCAGAACCCGACAGGGTAGCAATCAGCCCCAGCATTTT CASRTRQGSNQPQHF
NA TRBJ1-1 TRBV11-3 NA TGTGCCAGCTCCAAACCGGGGAGTCCTGAAGCTTTCTTT CASSKPGSPEAFF
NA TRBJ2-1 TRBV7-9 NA TGTGCCAGCAGCACCACTAGTTTTATCTCCTACAATGAGCAGTTCTTC CASSTTSFISYNEQFF
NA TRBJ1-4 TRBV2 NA TGTGCCAGCAGTACTCACAGGTCGAATGAAAAACTGTTTTTT CASSTHRSNEKLFF
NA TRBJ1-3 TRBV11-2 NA TGTGCCAGCAGCTTAGTGCCCCTCCTTTACTTACCTGGAAACACCATATATTTT CASSLVPLLYLPGNTIYF
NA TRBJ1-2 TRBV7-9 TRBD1 TGTGCCAGCATACGCGCGGGGACAGGGAATGGCTACACCTTC CASIRAGTGNGYTF
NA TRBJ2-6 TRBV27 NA TGTGCCAGCAGTCTCAGCTCTGGGGCCAACGTCCTGACTTTC CASSLSSGANVLTF
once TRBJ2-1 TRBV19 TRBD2 TGTGCCAGTAGTAATAGCGGGAGGGCCACTGAGCAGTTCTTC CASSNSGRATEQFF
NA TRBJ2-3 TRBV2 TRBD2 TGTGCCAGCAGCTTTGGACTAGCGGGAGTTAGGGGAGATACGCAGTATTTT CASSFGLAGVRGDTQYF
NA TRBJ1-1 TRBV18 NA TGTGCCAGCTCACCCGGGCGGGGCCACACTGAAGCTTTCTTT CASSPGRGHTEAFF
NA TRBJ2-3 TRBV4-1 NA TGCGCCAGCAGCCAAGATCCGGGGAGTTCCACAGATACGCAGTATTTT CASSQDPGSSTDTQYF
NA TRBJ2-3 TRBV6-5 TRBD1 TGTGCCAGCACCCCCGGACAGGGGGGCACAGATACGCAGTATTTT CASTPGQGGTDTQYF
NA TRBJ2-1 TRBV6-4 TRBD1 TGTGCCAGCAGTGACTCGGCATATGGACAGGGGAATGAGCAGTTCTTC CASSDSAYGQGNEQFF
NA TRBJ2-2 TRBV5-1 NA TGCGCCAGCAGCTCCCTGACTAGTAGTACCGGGGAGCTGTTTTTT CASSSLTSSTGELFF
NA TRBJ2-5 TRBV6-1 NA TGTGCCAGCAAACGTTTCTCGACAGTCCAAGAGACCCAGTACTTC CASKRFSTVQETQYF
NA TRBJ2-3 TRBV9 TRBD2 TGTGCCAGCAGCGATAACCCGGGACTAGCGGATACGCAGTATTTT CASSDNPGLADTQYF
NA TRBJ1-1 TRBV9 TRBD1 TGTGCCAGCAGCCGACGGACAGGGAGCCTCATGAACACTGAAGCTTTCTTT CASSRRTGSLMNTEAFF
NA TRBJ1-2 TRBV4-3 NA TGCGCCAGCAGCCCCGGACTGATCGATGGCTACACCTTC CASSPGLIDGYTF
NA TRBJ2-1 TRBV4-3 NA TGCGCCAGCAGCCAAGACGCCTACAATGAGCAGTTCTTC CASSQDAYNEQFF
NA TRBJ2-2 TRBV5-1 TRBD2 TGCGCCAGCAGCCCGGGCCTAGCGGTTAACACCGGGGAGCTGTTTTTT CASSPGLAVNTGELFF
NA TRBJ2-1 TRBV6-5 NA TGTGCCAGCAGTGGGACATCCTACAATGAGCAGTTCTTC CASSGTSYNEQFF
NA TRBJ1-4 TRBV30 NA TGTGCCTGGAGTCTCCAGGGAAATGAAAAACTGTTTTTT CAWSLQGNEKLFF
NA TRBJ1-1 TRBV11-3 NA TGTGCCAGCAGCTTAGCGGAGTACACTGAAGCTTTCTTT CASSLAEYTEAFF
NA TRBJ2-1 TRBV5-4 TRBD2 TGTGCCAGCAGCTTGGAGTGGGCGGGAGGGAAGGGCAATGAGCAGTTCTTC CASSLEWAGGKGNEQFF
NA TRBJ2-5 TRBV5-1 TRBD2 TGCGCCAGCAGGCTGGGGAGGGGCCCGGGAGGAGAGACCCAGTACTTC CASRLGRGPGGETQYF
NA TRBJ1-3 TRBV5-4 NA TGTGCCAGCAGCTTGGGTCCGAAACTCTCTGGAAACACCATATATTTT CASSLGPKLSGNTIYF
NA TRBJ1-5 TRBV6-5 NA TGTGCCAGCAGTTCCGTGGGGGGGCAGCCCCAGCATTTT CASSSVGGQPQHF
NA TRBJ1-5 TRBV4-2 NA TGTGCCAGCAGCCAAGAATTGGGCAGGGTTGACAATCAGCCCCAGCATTTT CASSQELGRVDNQPQHF
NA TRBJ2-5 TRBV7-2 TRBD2 TGTGCCAGCAGCCTCGTATCTAGCGGGGGTCAAGAGACCCAGTACTTC CASSLVSSGGQETQYF
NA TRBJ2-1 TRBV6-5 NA TGTGCCAGCAGTTACTCAAGTCGGGTTGAGCAGTTCTTC CASSYSSRVEQFF
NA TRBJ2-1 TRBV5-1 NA TGCGCCAGCAGCCCAGGGCCCTCCTACAATGAGCAGTTCTTC CASSPGPSYNEQFF
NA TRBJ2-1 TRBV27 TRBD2 TGTGCCACTTCCGAGGAGACTAGCTTCCCTTACAATGAGCAGTTCTTC CATSEETSFPYNEQFF
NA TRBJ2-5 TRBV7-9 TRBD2 TGTGCCAGCAGCAGTGCGGGACTAGAGGAGACCCAGTACTTC CASSSAGLEETQYF
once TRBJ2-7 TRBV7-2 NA TGTGCCAGCAGCTTATTAAGTGCCTACGAGCAGTACTTC CASSLLSAYEQYF
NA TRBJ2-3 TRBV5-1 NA TGCGCCAGCAGCCCAGCACGGAGGGGGCTCACAGATACGCAGTATTTT CASSPARRGLTDTQYF
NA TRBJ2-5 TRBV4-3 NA TGCGCCAGCAGCCCCTGGACAGAACAAGAGACCCAGTACTTC CASSPWTEQETQYF
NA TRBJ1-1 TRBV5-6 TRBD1 TGTGCCAGCAGCTTGGTGGTCGGGACAGGGAGACGGACTGAAGCTTTCTTT CASSLVVGTGRRTEAFF
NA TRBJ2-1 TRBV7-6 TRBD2 TGTGCCAGCGCACGGGGGGGAGCGGGACGGGACAATGAGCAGTTCTTC CASARGGAGRDNEQFF
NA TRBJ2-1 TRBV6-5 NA TGTGCCAGCAGTTACGTGGGGCCTCGACACAATGAGCAGTTCTTC CASSYVGPRHNEQFF
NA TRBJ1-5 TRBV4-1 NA TGCGCCAGCAGCCAAGGAGGGAGCCACCAGCCCCAGCATTTT CASSQGGSHQPQHF
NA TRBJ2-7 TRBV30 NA TGTGCCTGGAGAGGGCAGGGTGCCTTCTCCTACGAGCAGTACTTC CAWRGQGAFSYEQYF